These 19 T cell receptor beta chains were sequenced from one sample in a study of cytomegalovirus exposure and HLA in healthy donors. Amplification used 60 Vbeta primers and 13 Jbeta primers. TCRdb's table, derived via immunoSEQ multiplex PCR, lists solely in-frame clones and lacks some. The sample contains 150,000 to 180,000 clones, roughly three quarters of which appear only once. Sequencing was performed on PBMCs. The receptors derive from a man aged 30 to 45 in good health and CMV-seropositive.

This clone was picked up a small number of times. This chain connects TRBV21-1 to TRBJ1-6; the table's D call TRBD1 went unverified against the DNA. TRBV21-1 is termed a pseudogene. The CDR3 totals 13 residues. CDR3 DNA sequence: TGTGCCAGGAAAGGGGTTTACAATTCACCCCTCCACTTT. It codes for CARKGVYNSPLHF.

This sequence joins TRBV19 and TRBJ1-5, with 9 bases fitting TRBD1. The CDR3 sequence is 14 residues long. Trimming cost V 5 bases and J 9 bases; bases outside gene matches: 8. The germline V gene encodes CDR1 LNHDA and CDR2 SQIVND (reference sequence). In nucleotides, the CDR3 is TGTGCCAGTAGTCCAGGACAGGGGATAGGGCCCCAGCATTTT. It specifies CASSPGQGIGPQHF.

To note about this clone: The junction departs from the called germline gene at one end, perhaps through a read error. The chain combines TRBV7-7 with TRBJ2-2; 11 positions match TRBD2. The CDR3 consists of 17 residues. The germline V gene has CDR1 SSHAT and CDR2 FNYEAQ (reference sequence). CDR3 sequence reads: CASSPGTSGLAPGELFF. The CDR3 DNA reads as TGTGCTAGCAGCCCCGGGACTAGCGGTCTCGCACCGGGGGAGCTGTTTTTT.

In DNA, the CDR3 is TGTGCCAGCAGCGTACTAAGCGGGGGGGCAGATACGCAGTATTTT. Translation gives CASSVLSGGADTQYF. The chain is built from TRBV9 and TRBJ2-3; 10 bases line up with TRBD2. Germline CDR1 reads SGDLS; CDR2 reads YYNGEE. The CDR3 runs to 15 residues. With 1 base clipped from V and 4 bases from J, the junction kept 3 bases outside the gene matches.

This clone was seen more than once but under ten times. At one of its ends the junction is not consistent with the germline gene, which may arise from a read error. Written as DNA, the CDR3 is TGTGCCAGCAGTCAAGGACAGGGGGAGAACGCTGAAGCTTTCTTT. Translation gives CASSQGQGENAEAFF. The chain employs TRBV27 and TRBJ1-1; the match to TRBD1 covers 10 bases. The CDR3 covers 15 residues. CDR1 and CDR2 from the germline V gene are MNHEY and SMNVEV (reference sequence).

CDR3 sequence (DNA): TGTGCCAGCAGCCCAGGGATTGAGGCCAAAAACATTCAGTACTTC. It is translated as CASSPGIEAKNIQYF. This chain joins TRBV5-4 and TRBJ2-4; D is perhaps TRBD1 (5 bases). The CDR3 is made up of 15 amino acids. Looked up from germline, CDR1 is SGHNT and CDR2 is YYREEE (reference sequence). Trimming pared 4 bases from V and 1 base from J, leaving 12 bases between.

V and J are TRBV28 and TRBJ1-4, with D maybe TRBD1 (5 bases). Germline V CDR1 and CDR2: MDHEN, SYDVKM. V was shortened by 8 bases and J by 12 bases, with 22 bases between the two germline ends. The length of the CDR3 is 14 residues. DNA for the CDR3: TGTGCCAGCCTGTCTGGGCACCCCCGCAGGGAACTGTTTTTT. Translation: CASLSGHPRRELFF.

This chain joins TRBV27 and TRBJ2-6; 13 bases are a match to TRBD2. The CDR3 is 18 residues long. The ends lost 1 base at V and 2 bases at J; junction bases unmatched: 2. Germline CDR1 and CDR2: MNHEY and SMNVEV (reference sequence). CDR3 sequence: CASSLFGLAGAGANVLTF. CDR3 sequence (DNA): TGTGCCAGCAGTTTATTCGGACTAGCGGGAGCTGGGGCCAACGTCCTGACTTTC.

The chain is built from TRBV5-1 and TRBJ2-5; no firm D call. With 2 bases removed from V and 5 bases from J, the gap between germline ends came to 10 bases. Looked up from germline, CDR1 is SGHRS and CDR2 is YFSETQ. This CDR3 has 13 residues. CDR3 sequence (DNA): TGCGCCAGCAGCTTTCGGAGCGCGGAGACCCAGTACTTC. Its protein product is CASSFRSAETQYF.

The rearrangement links TRBV25-1 to TRBJ2-5; tentative D call: TRBD1 (6 bases). This CDR3 is 14 amino acids long. The V gene's germline CDR1 is MGHDK and CDR2 SYGVNS. Trimming cost V 4 bases and J 2 bases, with 11 bases left between them. As DNA, the CDR3 is TGTGCCAGCAGTGCCTCCAGGGGTCAAGAGACCCAGTACTTC. Translating gives CASSASRGQETQYF.

The CDR3 here is CASSRATSGTYEQYF. CDR3 nucleotide sequence: TGTGCCAGCAGTCGCGCAACTAGCGGCACCTACGAGCAGTACTTC. This rearrangement joins TRBV5-4 to TRBJ2-7, with 8 bases matching TRBD2. The germline V gene has CDR1 SGHNT and CDR2 YYREEE (reference sequence). The CDR3 contains 15 residues. The trim removed 5 bases at V and 2 bases at J, leaving 9 bases unmatched.

The chain joins TRBV27 to TRBJ2-1, with TRBD2 matching 8 bases. J gave up 9 bases and V 3 bases, and 10 bases lay outside the gene matches. This CDR3 contains 15 residues. Germline V gives CDR1 MNHEY, CDR2 SMNVEV (reference sequence). Here the CDR3 DNA reads TGTGCCAGCAGTTTGATGAACGGGGGGGCCAGTGAGCAGTTCTTC. Encoded protein: CASSLMNGGASEQFF.

The rearrangement uses TRBV4-1 and TRBJ1-2; D may be TRBD1 (5 bases). This CDR3 has 15 amino acids. Trimming cost V 0 bases and J 1 base, with 9 bases left between them. Germline CDR1 is MGHRA and CDR2 is YSYEKL. Here the CDR3 DNA reads TGCGCCAGCAGCCAAGACCCGACAGTTAACTATGGCTACACCTTC. Translating gives CASSQDPTVNYGYTF.

The rearrangement joins TRBV11-3 to TRBJ2-2; 11 bases are a match to TRBD2. Trimming cost V 5 bases and J 5 bases; bases outside gene matches: 4. CDR1 and CDR2 (germline): SGHNT, YENEEA. The CDR3 is 15 amino acids. DNA for the CDR3: TGTGCCAGCAGCCCGGGACTAGCGGATACCGGGGAGCTGTTTTTT. Translating it yields CASSPGLADTGELFF.

The V and J genes are TRBV5-1 and TRBJ2-7; 8 bases match TRBD1. CDR3 length: 13 amino acids. V lost 2 bases to trimming and J lost 10 bases; unmatched junction nucleotides: 8. Per the germline V gene, CDR1 is SGHRS and CDR2 is YFSETQ. The CDR3 sequence is CASSFGQGSGQYF. The CDR3 DNA follows: TGCGCCAGCAGCTTCGGACAGGGAAGCGGTCAGTACTTC.

Concerning this clone itself: Other nucleotide sequences in the sample specify the same CDR3. The V and J genes are TRBV6-5 and TRBJ2-5; 7 bases are shared with TRBD2. V was pared by 6 bases and J by 7 bases, with 8 bases of the junction left unmatched. Germline CDR1 and CDR2: MNHEY and SVGAGI. The CDR3 length is 13 residues. CDR3 coding DNA: TGTGCCAGCAGAGGGGCGGGGGAAGTGACCCAGTACTTC. Its protein is CASRGAGEVTQYF.

V is TRBV5-1 and J is TRBJ1-1; D remains ambiguous. The CDR3 length is 13 residues. Trimming took 7 bases from V and 1 from J, leaving 11 bases between them. In germline, CDR1 is SGHRS, CDR2 YFSETQ. CDR3 sequence (DNA): TGCGCCAGCGCAGAGGGAAAGAACACTGAAGCTTTCTTT. It encodes CASAEGKNTEAFF.

DNA of the CDR3: TGTGCCAGCAGCTGGCGCGGGACAGACTACGAGCAGTACTTC. Amino acids: CASSWRGTDYEQYF. The V and J genes are TRBV9 and TRBJ2-7, with D possibly matching TRBD1 (7 bases). Germline CDR1 reads SGDLS; CDR2 reads YYNGEE. This CDR3 is 14 amino acids long. The ends were cut back, 4 bases at V and 3 bases at J, with 14 bases in the middle.

This chain connects TRBV7-3 to TRBJ2-7; D might be TRBD1 (5 bases). Germline CDR1 is SGHTA and CDR2 is FQGTGA. The V gene lost 6 bases and the J gene lost 2 bases, with 20 bases spanning the gap. This CDR3 is 16 amino acids long. CDR3 bases: TGTGCCAGCAGTTCGGGTCCTATTCAAGGGGCCTACGAGCAGTACTTC. Protein sequence: CASSSGPIQGAYEQYF.